The 9 T cell receptor beta chains below were found in one sample sequenced in a study of blood T cell repertoires in COVID-19. TCRdb keeps only in-frame clones here, not all; method: immunoSEQ multiplex PCR. The repertoire holds over 100,000 clones, with approximately 82% as singletons. The sample consisted of peripheral blood. All receptors derive from a man in his 60s with active or convalescent COVID-19.

CDR3 sequence reads: CASSVAGEGTDTQYF. DNA for the CDR3: TGTGCCAGCAGCGTAGCGGGAGAAGGCACAGATACGCAGTATTTT. The rearrangement uses TRBV9 and TRBJ2-3, with TRBD2 as a possible D gene (6 bases). Trimming left V 0 bases short and J 1 base short, with 9 bases between. CDR1 and CDR2 (germline): SGDLS, YYNGEE. The CDR3 is 15 amino acids.

The rearrangement uses TRBV5-1 and TRBJ2-3; a weak D match, TRBD2 (5 bases). Germline CDR1 and CDR2: SGHRS and YFSETQ. Trimming cost V 1 base and J 1 base, with 10 bases left between them. This CDR3 is built from 15 residues. The CDR3 reads CASSLSEGRTDTQYF. The CDR3 DNA sequence: TGCGCCAGCAGCTTGAGTGAGGGCCGCACAGATACGCAGTATTTT. Complete variable domain (other parts from reference TRBV5-1 and TRBJ2-3): KAGVTQTPRYLIKTRGQQVTLSCSPISGHRSVSWYQQTPGQGLQFLFEYFSETQRNKGNFPGRFSGRQFSNSRSEMNVSTLELGDSALYLCASSLSEGRTDTQYFGPGTRLTVL.

V usage is TRBV24-1 and J usage is TRBJ1-6, with a possible D match to TRBD1 (5 bases). Germline assignment: CDR1 KGHDR and CDR2 SFDVKD. V was pared by 12 bases and J by 8 bases, with 22 bases between. The CDR3 is 15 residues long. The CDR3 sequence is CAPEGAVTIDSPLHF. The DNA for the CDR3 is TGTGCCCCAGAAGGGGCAGTCACGATAGATTCACCCCTCCACTTT.

The chain has TRBV4-2 and TRBJ2-1, with TRBD2 matching 11 bases. Germline V gene data show CDR1 as LGHNA and CDR2 as YNFKEQ. V trimming: 1 base; J trimming: 5 bases; junction bases outside the gene matches: 4. The CDR3 is 16 amino acids. DNA for the CDR3: TGTGCCAGCAGCCAAGTAGGGACTAGCGGACACAATGAGCAGTTCTTC. Translating gives CASSQVGTSGHNEQFF.

This clone has only a few counts. The chain carries TRBV10-1 and TRBJ2-1; TRBD2 is a possible D gene (5 bases). Germline V CDR1 and CDR2: WNHNN, SYGVQD (reference sequence). The CDR3 contains 13 residues. Between the trimmed V and J ends, which lost 2 bases and 10 bases, there was a span of 12 bases. The CDR3 bases are TGCGCCAGCAGTGAGAGCGTACAGCGGGAGCAGTTCTTC. Translating it yields CASSESVQREQFF.

The gene calls are TRBV18 and TRBJ2-1; 11 bases match TRBD2. The CDR3 is 18 residues long. Germline CDR1 and CDR2: KGHSH and LQKENI. The junction had 11 bases not matched to a gene; V was cut back by 3 bases and J by 4 bases. The CDR3 here is CASSPISPTSGAYNEQFF. CDR3 nucleotide sequence: TGTGCCAGCTCACCCATTTCTCCGACTAGCGGGGCATACAATGAGCAGTTCTTC.

The rearrangement links TRBV6-2 or TRBV6-3 to TRBJ2-3; TRBD2 aligns across 12 bases. The CDR3 extends over 16 amino acids. Germline V gene lookup returns CDR1 MNHEY and CDR2 SVGEGT. After removal of 2 bases from V and 2 bases from J, the junction contained 2 bases not matched to a gene. The CDR3 DNA follows: TGTGCCAGCAGTTACGGACTAGCGGGACTCACAGATACGCAGTATTTT. This gives the protein CASSYGLAGLTDTQYF.

The V call is TRBV2, the J call TRBJ2-3; 10 bases are a match to TRBD2. Germline assignment: CDR1 SNHLY and CDR2 FYNNEI. Trimming removed 8 bases from V and 2 bases from J; junction bases left unmatched: 10. The CDR3 covers 16 residues. CDR3 DNA: TGTGCCAGCGGCGGGACTAGCGTTGTATACACAGATACGCAGTATTTT. The encoded protein is CASGGTSVVYTDTQYF.

The rearrangement uses TRBV5-1 and TRBJ2-3; 7 nucleotides align to TRBD2. Germline V gene lookup returns CDR1 SGHRS and CDR2 YFSETQ. The J segment lost 5 bases and the V segment lost 4 bases, leaving 16 bases of the junction unmatched. This CDR3 is 17 amino acids long. The CDR3 sequence is CASSLPVRGSAGDTQYF. The CDR3 DNA sequence: TGCGCCAGCAGCCTCCCTGTACGCGGGAGTGCGGGAGATACGCAGTATTTT.